One and the same sample provided the 27 T cell receptor beta chains below, sequenced in a study of shared clonotypes between healthy human individuals. TCRdb's copy holds only in-frame clones and misses some; the assay was immunoSEQ multiplex PCR. Among 2 million to 3 million clones listed, roughly nine tenths were seen once. The sequenced sample consisted of naive CD4+ T cells sorted from blood. The sample's subset: CD45RA+ positively selected. The receptors were sampled from a man between 18 and 35 years old in good health.

The chain employs TRBV28 and TRBJ2-1; TRBD2 matches 11 bases. Unmatched junction bases numbered 7, after V lost 5 bases and J lost 4 bases. The length of the CDR3 is 16 residues. Per germline, CDR1 MDHEN and CDR2 SYDVKM. The CDR3 loop is CASSETSGNGYNEQFF. The CDR3 nucleotides read TGTGCCAGCAGTGAGACTAGCGGGAATGGATACAATGAGCAGTTCTTC.

V is TRBV7-6 and J is TRBJ2-7, with TRBD1 identical over 7 bases. Germline V CDR1 and CDR2: SGHVS, FNYEAQ. V shed 5 bases and J 0 bases; nucleotides not matched to a gene: 10. The CDR3 covers 16 residues. The CDR3 region has the DNA TGTGCCAGCAGCGACCGAATCCGGGACAGCTCCTACGAGCAGTACTTC. Translated: CASSDRIRDSSYEQYF.

The chain couples TRBV10-1 to TRBJ2-3; tentative D call: TRBD2 (6 bases). The CDR3 length is 14 residues. Germline CDR1 reads WNHNN; CDR2 reads SYGVQD (reference sequence). With 4 bases removed from V and 4 bases from J, the gap between germline ends came to 12 bases. The CDR3 region has the DNA TGCGCCAGCAGTGCGACTAGAACACCAGATACGCAGTATTTT. Translation: CASSATRTPDTQYF.

This clone has a single count. The chain carries TRBV5-4 and TRBJ1-1; a possible D gene is TRBD1 (6 bases). The V end was cut by 3 bases, the J end by 5 bases, with 14 bases between. CDR3 size: 14 residues. Germline loops: CDR1 SGHNT, CDR2 YYREEE (reference sequence). In DNA form, the CDR3 reads TGTGCCAGCAGCTGGCTGGACAGAAGGACTGAAGCTTTCTTT. Translating it yields CASSWLDRRTEAFF.

The chain carries TRBV5-5 and TRBJ1-6, with a weak D call TRBD1 (5 bases). V was shortened by 4 bases and J by 7 bases, with 12 bases between the two germline ends. Germline loops: CDR1 SGHKS, CDR2 YYEKEE (reference sequence). The CDR3 loop spans 14 amino acids. CDR3 nucleotide sequence: TGTGCCAGCAGCCCCCCCGGGGGAAATTCACCCCTCCACTTT. It yields the protein CASSPPGGNSPLHF.

The chain couples TRBV6-5 to TRBJ2-7; 9 positions agree with TRBD1. Germline V gene data show CDR1 as MNHEY and CDR2 as SVGAGI. The CDR3 length is 15 residues. The V segment lost 0 bases and the J segment 7 bases; nucleotides outside the gene matches: 7. CDR3: CASSYSQGAILEQYF. The DNA for the CDR3 is TGTGCCAGCAGTTACTCACAGGGGGCTATTCTAGAGCAGTACTTC.

V usage is TRBV6-6 and J usage is TRBJ1-4; D gene uncertain. The V end lost 6 bases, the J end lost 8 bases, and 10 bases lay between the germline ends. From germline, CDR1 is MNHNY and CDR2 SVGAGI (reference sequence). The CDR3 loop spans 12 amino acids. Written as DNA, the CDR3 is TGTGCCAGCAGCTTTGATCGGGAAAAACTGTTTTTT. Translating gives CASSFDREKLFF.

The gene calls are TRBV29-1 and TRBJ1-1; no reliable D call. Per germline, CDR1 SQVTM and CDR2 ANQGSEA. Deletions cut 7 bases from V and 4 bases from J, with 13 bases between. CDR3 size: 12 residues. CDR3 sequence (DNA): TGCAGCGCGGAAACCTCATCCACTGAAGCTTTCTTT. As protein: CSAETSSTEAFF.

J is TRBJ2-7 and V is TRBV5-1; the match to TRBD2 covers 7 bases. With 6 bases clipped from V and 3 bases from J, the junction kept 21 bases outside the gene matches. Germline-derived CDR1 and CDR2 are SGHRS and YFSETQ. CDR3 length: 18 amino acids. The CDR3 nucleotides read TGCGCCAGCAAAGACCCCGCGGGGCGTACGGGAGGAGTCTACGAGCAGTACTTC. It codes for CASKDPAGRTGGVYEQYF.

The chain couples TRBV19 to TRBJ1-1; 8 nucleotides match TRBD1. Germline CDR1 LNHDA, CDR2 SQIVND (reference sequence). Trimming removed 7 bases from V and 11 bases from J; junction bases left unmatched: 15. The CDR3 covers 14 residues. Here the CDR3 DNA reads TGTGCCAGTATCGCGACAGGGGAGGGAACAGCGGCTTTCTTT. It translates to CASIATGEGTAAFF.

The chain employs TRBV4-1 and TRBJ1-3; TRBD1 is a possible D gene (5 bases). CDR1 is MGHRA, CDR2 YSYEKL, per germline. The CDR3 length is 17 residues. V was clipped by 0 bases and J by 9 bases, with 21 bases between them. In nucleotides, the CDR3 is TGCGCCAGCAGCCAAGAAGGCGGGACCCTATTTGGTCGCACCATATATTTT. This gives the protein CASSQEGGTLFGRTIYF.

The chain carries TRBV30 and TRBJ1-5; D is undetermined. Germline CDR1 reads GTSNPN; CDR2 reads SVGIG (reference sequence). Trimming stripped 3 bases from V and 4 bases from J, with 19 bases between. The CDR3 extends over 16 amino acids. In DNA, the CDR3 is TGTGCCTGGAGCGCCGGCCGATCCGTAGGGAATCAGCCCCAGCATTTT. Translation: CAWSAGRSVGNQPQHF. Full variable domain (outside the CDR3, taken from reference TRBV30 and TRBJ1-5): SQTIHQWPATLVQPVGSPLSLECTVEGTSNPNLYWYRQAAGRGLQLLFYSVGIGQISSEVPQNLSASRPQDRQFILSSKKLLLSDSGFYLCAWSAGRSVGNQPQHFGDGTRLSIL.

This rearrangement joins TRBV4-1 to TRBJ2-7; D is undetermined. Trimming removed 0 bases at V and 3 bases at J, with 9 bases between. The CDR3 consists of 14 residues. Per germline, CDR1 MGHRA and CDR2 YSYEKL. This CDR3 reads CASSQDSDIYEQYF. The CDR3 nucleotides are TGCGCCAGCAGCCAAGACAGTGACATCTACGAGCAGTACTTC.

The chain links TRBV6-1 to TRBJ2-3; no clear D gene. The germline V gene encodes CDR1 MNHNS and CDR2 SASEGT. The V end lost 3 bases, the J end lost 0 bases, and 10 bases lay between the germline ends. This CDR3 contains 15 residues. This chain's CDR3 is CASSEQLHSTDTQYF. DNA of the CDR3: TGTGCCAGCAGTGAGCAGTTACATAGCACAGATACGCAGTATTTT.

The chain has TRBV7-3 and TRBJ2-5, with TRBD1 matching 9 bases. Trimming at V came to 0 bases and at J to 4 bases, leaving 6 bases not matched to a gene. This CDR3 is 16 amino acids long. Germline CDR1 reads SGHTA; CDR2 reads FQGTGA. The CDR3 DNA is TGTGCCAGCAGCTTAACAGGACAGGGGTATGGAGAGACCCAGTACTTC. Its protein is CASSLTGQGYGETQYF.

The chain has TRBV2 and TRBJ1-5, with a possible D match to TRBD1 (6 bases). V lost 7 bases to trimming and J lost 2 bases, with 24 bases between them. The CDR3 is 18 amino acids. In germline, CDR1 is SNHLY, CDR2 FYNNEI. CDR3 sequence (DNA): TGTGCCAGCAATGTACAGGGATTCGGTGGATTGGGCAATCAGCCCCAGCATTTT. It translates to CASNVQGFGGLGNQPQHF.

This clone was counted a single time. V gene TRBV19 combines with J gene TRBJ2-2; possible D gene TRBD2, 6 bases. From germline, CDR1 is LNHDA and CDR2 SQIVND (reference sequence). The CDR3 is 14 amino acids. The ends were cut back, 3 bases at V and 6 bases at J, with 11 bases in the middle. The CDR3 is CASSMGSGAGELFF. As DNA, the CDR3 is TGTGCCAGTAGTATGGGTAGCGGAGCCGGGGAGCTGTTTTTT.

The chain employs TRBV5-4 and TRBJ1-1, with a possible D match to TRBD1 (6 bases). The ends were cut back, 2 bases at V and 2 bases at J, with 16 bases in the middle. This CDR3 contains 16 residues. Germline CDR1 SGHNT, CDR2 YYREEE (reference sequence). The CDR3 loop is CASSFEGGTTNTEAFF. As DNA, the CDR3 is TGTGCCAGCAGCTTCGAGGGGGGCACTACCAACACTGAAGCTTTCTTT.

The CDR3 protein is CASSQEVTGELFF. DNA of the CDR3: TGTGCCAGCTCACAAGAGGTTACCGGGGAGCTGTTTTTT. This chain connects TRBV18 to TRBJ2-2; D is uncertain. The CDR3 consists of 13 residues. Germline CDR1 is KGHSH and CDR2 is LQKENI. Trimming removed 4 bases from V and 5 bases from J, with 8 bases in between.

The chain has TRBV5-1 and TRBJ2-3; TRBD2 agrees at 8 bases. The V gene's germline CDR1 is SGHRS and CDR2 YFSETQ. V was pared by 2 bases and J by 4 bases, with 12 bases of the junction left unmatched. The CDR3 loop spans 17 amino acids. The CDR3 reads CASSLYLTSGSSDTQYF. DNA of the CDR3: TGCGCCAGCAGCTTATACCTGACGAGCGGGAGTTCAGATACGCAGTATTTT.

This rearrangement joins TRBV30 to TRBJ2-7; possible D gene TRBD1, 5 bases. Trimming removed 4 bases from V and 4 bases from J, with 20 bases in between. Germline CDR1 is GTSNPN and CDR2 is SVGIG (reference sequence). The CDR3 runs 15 residues. This CDR3 reads CAWTQTPDRLYEQYF. The DNA of the CDR3 is TGTGCCTGGACCCAAACCCCCGACAGATTGTACGAGCAGTACTTC.

This chain joins TRBV6-5 and TRBJ2-2; no clear D. The CDR3 runs 15 residues. Trimming removed 6 bases at V and 0 bases at J, with 11 bases between. Germline V gene lookup returns CDR1 MNHEY and CDR2 SVGAGI. Here the CDR3 DNA reads TGTGCCAGCAGCACGACTGGACCGAACACCGGGGAGCTGTTTTTT. Protein product: CASSTTGPNTGELFF.

The chain joins TRBV2 to TRBJ1-2; 11 bases align to TRBD1. This CDR3 spans 16 amino acids. The V segment lost 6 bases and the J segment 3 bases; nucleotides outside the gene matches: 9. The germline V gene has CDR1 SNHLY and CDR2 FYNNEI. The CDR3 nucleotides are TGTGCCAGCAGAGATGGGACAGGGGGAATTGACTATGGCTACACCTTC. It encodes CASRDGTGGIDYGYTF.

This clone was observed once. The gene calls are TRBV5-1 and TRBJ2-3; D possibly corresponds to TRBD1 (7 bases). Trimming took off 7 bases at V and 7 bases at J, with 13 bases between the two ends. The CDR3 extends over 12 amino acids. Germline V gene data show CDR1 as SGHRS and CDR2 as YFSETQ. CDR3 protein: CASGGTANTQYF. The CDR3, as DNA: TGCGCCAGCGGCGGGACAGCTAATACGCAGTATTTT.

This chain connects TRBV4-1 to TRBJ2-7, with TRBD2 matching over 11 bases. The length of the CDR3 is 17 residues. V dropped 3 bases and J dropped 6; count of bases not matched to a gene: 13. CDR1 and CDR2 (germline): MGHRA, YSYEKL. CDR3 loop: CASSHEPGLAAAGEQYF. In DNA form, the CDR3 reads TGCGCCAGCAGCCACGAACCGGGACTAGCGGCCGCTGGCGAGCAGTACTTC.

This chain links TRBV7-2 with TRBJ2-3; no definite D call. V lost 1 base, J lost 6 bases, and 11 bases lay in between. Germline V gives CDR1 SGHTA, CDR2 FQGNSA. The CDR3 has 14 amino acids. DNA for the CDR3: TGTGCCAGCAGCTTAGATTCGAGTAGGGATACGCAGTATTTT. The encoded protein is CASSLDSSRDTQYF.

This sequence joins TRBV4-2 and TRBJ2-1, with a weak D call TRBD2 (5 bases). This CDR3 has 14 amino acids. Germline CDR1 LGHNA, CDR2 YNFKEQ. Trimming removed 3 bases at V and 8 bases at J, with 14 bases between. CDR3 DNA sequence: TGTGCCAGCAGCCACGAGGGAGCGGTCGATGAGCAGTTCTTC. It translates to CASSHEGAVDEQFF.